The 15 T cell receptor beta chains below were found in one sample sequenced in a study of brain T cells in children with intractable seizures. Some clones are missing from TCRdb's copy, which holds only in-frame ones; the method was immunoSEQ multiplex PCR. The sample consists of about 340,000 clones, more than 85% of them appearing once. Time point defined: blood from clinic visit 5 months post-surgery; TSC patient then seizure free. The starting material was peripheral blood, obtained approximately 5 months after surgery. Source of these receptors: a boy under two years old with tuberous sclerosis and intractable seizures.

V usage is TRBV11-3 and J usage is TRBJ2-7; D is unresolved. V lost 7 bases and J 1 base, leaving 14 bases between the germline ends. The length of the CDR3 is 14 residues. The germline CDR1 and CDR2 sequences are SGHNT and YENEEA. The CDR3 loop reads CASTSPGQSYEQYF. As DNA, the CDR3 is TGTGCCAGCACCAGTCCAGGCCAGTCCTACGAGCAGTACTTC.

V gene TRBV5-1 combines with J gene TRBJ2-5; tentatively, D is TRBD1 or TRBD2 (5 bases each). Between the trimmed V and J ends, which lost 0 bases and 5 bases, there was a span of 17 bases. Germline-derived CDR1 and CDR2 are SGHRS and YFSETQ. This CDR3 has 16 amino acids. CDR3 loop: CASSLVLTAAAETQYF. CDR3 nucleotides: TGCGCCAGCAGCTTGGTGCTGACAGCGGCGGCCGAGACCCAGTACTTC.

In its sample, this clone was seen many times. The chain uses TRBV4-1 and TRBJ2-1; D is uncertain. Germline V gene data show CDR1 as MGHRA and CDR2 as YSYEKL. The CDR3 is 14 residues long. Trimming removed 0 bases from V and 8 bases from J, with 11 bases in between. The CDR3 loop reads CASSQEWLVHEQFF. In nucleotides, the CDR3 is TGCGCCAGCAGCCAAGAGTGGCTAGTTCATGAGCAGTTCTTC.

The chain links TRBV11-2 to TRBJ2-7; D is ambiguous. CDR1 is SGHAT and CDR2 is FQNNGV in the germline V gene. The CDR3 runs to 13 residues. V gave up 4 bases and J gave up 4 bases, with 11 bases separating them. The CDR3 is CASSSGRPYEQYF. The CDR3 DNA follows: TGTGCCAGCAGCTCTGGACGGCCTTACGAGCAGTACTTC.

The J gene is TRBJ2-2, the V gene TRBV14; D remains unclear. The ends were cut back, 5 bases at V and 6 bases at J, with 13 bases in the middle. CDR1 SGHDN and CDR2 FVKESK come from the germline V gene. The CDR3 runs 14 residues. The CDR3 reads CASSLVGYAGELFF. In nucleotides, the CDR3 is TGTGCCAGCAGCTTAGTGGGCTATGCCGGGGAGCTGTTTTTT.

As concerns this clone: At one of its ends the junction is not consistent with the germline gene, which may arise from a read error. The V call is TRBV6-6, the J call TRBJ1-1, with 7 bases matching TRBD1. This CDR3 is 14 amino acids long. CDR1 MNHNY and CDR2 SVGAGI come from the germline V gene (reference sequence). The CDR3 is CASSRDRAHTEAFF. CDR3 coding DNA: TGTGCTAGCAGTAGGGACAGAGCCCACACTGAAGCTTTCTTT.

The V gene is TRBV7-3, the J gene TRBJ2-1, with TRBD2 matching over 10 bases. CDR1 is SGHTA, CDR2 FQGTGA, per germline. Germline trimming cut 6 bases from V and 5 bases from J; bases unmatched to any gene: 7. This CDR3 comprises 15 residues. CDR3 DNA: TGTGCCAGCAGTTCGGGACTAGCGTATAACAATGAGCAGTTCTTC. Translation gives CASSSGLAYNNEQFF.

This clone was observed a single time. The genes are TRBV7-9 and TRBJ2-5; no firm D call. In germline, CDR1 is SEHNR, CDR2 FQNEAQ (reference sequence). V was pared by 3 bases and J by 5 bases, with 4 bases between. This CDR3 is built from 11 residues. This CDR3 is CASSLYETQYF. CDR3 bases: TGTGCCAGCAGCTTGTATGAGACCCAGTACTTC.

The chain has TRBV3-1 (or the pseudogene TRBV3-2) and TRBJ2-7; 8 bases match TRBD1. The V and J ends lost 2 bases and 5 bases, in that order; junction bases with no gene match: 8. CDR3 size: 15 residues. Germline loops: CDR1 LGHDT, CDR2 YNNKEL (reference sequence). The chain's CDR3 is CASSQPGGRRNEQYF. The DNA of the CDR3 is TGTGCCAGCAGCCAACCAGGGGGCCGGCGCAACGAGCAGTACTTC.

This clone was seen a few times. This chain uses TRBV6-5 with TRBJ1-4; 7 nucleotides agree with TRBD1. Germline CDR1 reads MNHEY; CDR2 reads SVGAGI. The CDR3 totals 15 residues. With 6 bases clipped from V and 7 bases from J, the junction kept 11 bases outside the gene matches. The CDR3 DNA reads TGTGCCAGCAGCCGAGACAGGGTAGAGGTTGAAAAACTGTTTTTT. This codes for CASSRDRVEVEKLFF.

The rearrangement links TRBV27 to TRBJ2-7; 9 bases line up with TRBD2. Germline CDR1 MNHEY, CDR2 SMNVEV (reference sequence). The trim removed 2 bases at V and 3 bases at J, leaving 5 bases unmatched. This CDR3 region has 15 residues. The CDR3 bases are TGTGCCAGCAGTTTAGGCGGGGGGGGAAACTACGAGCAGTACTTC. It translates to CASSLGGGGNYEQYF.

The rearrangement uses TRBV23-1 and TRBJ2-2; the D call may be TRBD1 or TRBD2 (5 bases each). TRBV23-1 is reported as an ORF; its role is uncertain. The V end lost 4 bases, the J end lost 1 base, and 10 bases lay between the germline ends. This CDR3 is 15 amino acids long. CDR3: CASSLGRLNTGELFF. CDR3 DNA: TGCGCCAGCAGTCTGGGACGGTTGAACACCGGGGAGCTGTTTTTT.

The chain uses TRBV7-3 and TRBJ2-2; no definite D call. Germline V gene sequence: CDR1 SGHTA, CDR2 FQGTGA. There are 14 residues in the CDR3. Trimming pared 2 bases from V and 3 bases from J, leaving 7 bases between. The CDR3 sequence is CASSLGRDTGELFF. CDR3 sequence (DNA): TGTGCCAGCAGCTTAGGAAGGGACACCGGGGAGCTGTTTTTT.

The chain recombines TRBV2 with TRBJ1-5, with a tentative D call TRBD1 (5 bases). The CDR3 consists of 15 residues. V was trimmed by 2 bases and J by 2 bases, leaving 10 bases between them. CDR1 is SNHLY and CDR2 is FYNNEI in the germline V gene. The CDR3 DNA follows: TGTGCCAGCAGTGAAACCAGGGTCGGCAATCAGCCCCAGCATTTT. Translated: CASSETRVGNQPQHF.

The rearrangement links TRBV19 to TRBJ2-2; D is possibly TRBD2 (6 bases). Germline CDR1 LNHDA, CDR2 SQIVND (reference sequence). The CDR3 totals 16 residues. V lost 1 base and J lost 6, with 15 bases in between. In DNA form, the CDR3 reads TGTGCCAGTAGTATAGGGGGAGGAACACTCGCCGGGGAGCTGTTTTTT. Translation gives CASSIGGGTLAGELFF.